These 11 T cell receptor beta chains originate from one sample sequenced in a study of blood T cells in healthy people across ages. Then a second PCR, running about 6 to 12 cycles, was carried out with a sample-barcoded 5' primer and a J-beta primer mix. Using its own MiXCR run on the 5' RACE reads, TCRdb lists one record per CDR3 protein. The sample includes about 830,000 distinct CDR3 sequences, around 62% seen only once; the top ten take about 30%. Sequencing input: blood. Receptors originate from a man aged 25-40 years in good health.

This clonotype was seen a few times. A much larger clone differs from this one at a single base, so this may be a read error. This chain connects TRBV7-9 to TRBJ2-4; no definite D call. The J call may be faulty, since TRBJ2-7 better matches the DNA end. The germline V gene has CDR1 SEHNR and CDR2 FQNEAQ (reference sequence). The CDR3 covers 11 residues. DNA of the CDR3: TGTGCCAGCAGCAAGAACTACGAGCAGTACTTC. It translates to CASSKNYEQYF.

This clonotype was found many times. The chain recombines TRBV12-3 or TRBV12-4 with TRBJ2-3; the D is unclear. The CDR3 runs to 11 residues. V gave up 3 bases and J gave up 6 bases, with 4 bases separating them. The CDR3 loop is CASSFMDTQYF. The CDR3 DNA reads TGTGCCAGCAGTTTTATGGATACGCAGTATTTT.

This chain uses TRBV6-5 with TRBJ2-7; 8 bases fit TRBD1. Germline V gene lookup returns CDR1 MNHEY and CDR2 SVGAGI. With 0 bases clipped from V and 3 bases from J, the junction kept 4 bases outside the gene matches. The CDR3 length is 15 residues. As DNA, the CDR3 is TGTGCCAGCAGTTACTCGGGACAGGTCTACTACGAGCAGTACTTC. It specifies CASSYSGQVYYEQYF.

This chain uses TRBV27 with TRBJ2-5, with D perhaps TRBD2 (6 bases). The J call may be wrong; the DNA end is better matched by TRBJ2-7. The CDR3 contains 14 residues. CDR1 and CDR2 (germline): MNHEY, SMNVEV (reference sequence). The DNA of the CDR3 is TGTGCCAGCAGTTCCATGGGACTGGGGGACGAGCAGTACTTC. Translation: CASSSMGLGDEQYF.

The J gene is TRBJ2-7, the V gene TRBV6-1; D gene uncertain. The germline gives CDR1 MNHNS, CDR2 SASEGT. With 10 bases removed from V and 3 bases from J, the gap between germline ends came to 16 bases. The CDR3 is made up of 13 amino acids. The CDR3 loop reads CATTDGTRYEQYF. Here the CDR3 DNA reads TGTGCCACCACCGACGGAACACGCTACGAGCAGTACTTC.

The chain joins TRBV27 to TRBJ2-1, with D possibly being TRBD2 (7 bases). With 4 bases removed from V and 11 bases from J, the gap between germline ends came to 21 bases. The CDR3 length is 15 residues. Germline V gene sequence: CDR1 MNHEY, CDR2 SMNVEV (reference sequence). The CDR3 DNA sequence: TGTGCCAGCAGTTCCGCCGGGACGAAGGGGGGGAAGCAGTTCTTC. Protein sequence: CASSSAGTKGGKQFF.

The CDR3 region has the DNA TGTGCCAGCAGATTCGGGACCCAGATTGTTGGCGAGCAGTACTTC. Protein product: CASRFGTQIVGEQYF. The chain couples TRBV7-2 to TRBJ2-7, with D perhaps assigned TRBD1 or TRBD2 (5 bases each). This CDR3 comprises 15 residues. Germline V CDR1 and CDR2: SGHTA, FQGNSA. Trimming cost V 6 bases and J 6 bases, with 21 bases left between them.

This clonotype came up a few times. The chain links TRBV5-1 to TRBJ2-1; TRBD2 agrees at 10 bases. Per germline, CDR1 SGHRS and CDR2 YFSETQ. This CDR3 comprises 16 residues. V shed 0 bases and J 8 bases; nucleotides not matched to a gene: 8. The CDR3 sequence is CASSLGSGGQSHEQFF. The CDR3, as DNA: TGCGCCAGCAGCTTGGGTAGCGGGGGGCAAAGCCATGAGCAGTTCTTC.

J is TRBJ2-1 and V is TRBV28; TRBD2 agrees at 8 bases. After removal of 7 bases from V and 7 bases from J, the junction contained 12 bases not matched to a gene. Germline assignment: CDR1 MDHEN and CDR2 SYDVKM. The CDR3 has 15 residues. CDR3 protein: CASIRSGGGRNEQFF. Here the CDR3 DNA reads TGTGCCAGCATACGGAGCGGGGGAGGGAGAAATGAGCAGTTCTTC.

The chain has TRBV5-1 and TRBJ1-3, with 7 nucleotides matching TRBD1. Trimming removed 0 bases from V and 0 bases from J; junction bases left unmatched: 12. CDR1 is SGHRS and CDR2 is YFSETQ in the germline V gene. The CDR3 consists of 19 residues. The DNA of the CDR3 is TGCGCCAGCAGCTTGGGACCGGGACAGCTAGATAACTCTGGAAACACCATATATTTT. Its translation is CASSLGPGQLDNSGNTIYF.

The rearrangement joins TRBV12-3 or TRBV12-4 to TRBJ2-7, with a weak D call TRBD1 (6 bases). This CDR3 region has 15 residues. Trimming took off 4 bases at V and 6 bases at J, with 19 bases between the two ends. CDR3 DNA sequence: TGTGCCAGCAGTTCCTCAGGGGCCCCCTCTCTCGAGCAGTACTTC. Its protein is CASSSSGAPSLEQYF.